The 20 T cell receptor beta chains below come from one sample, sequenced in a study of blood T cell repertoires in COVID-19 (dated by TCRdb to 2020 to 2021). The library was built by means of the immunoSEQ multiplex PCR assay. TCRdb stores this immuneACCESS table with in-frame sequences only. Part of the clones is absent; in the studies checked, under half of the shortfall reflects unresolved V genes, and no reason is known for the rest. This sample has more than 200,000 clones in its table, and roughly 88% of those were observed once. Of the sample, over 1.1% falls within the top ten clones. Sequencing was done on a sample of peripheral blood. These receptors were taken from an elderly man with acute or convalescent COVID-19.

This sequence joins TRBV4-3 and TRBJ2-3, with TRBD2 as a possible D gene (7 bases). The CDR3 is 15 residues long. The germline V gene encodes CDR1 LGHNA and CDR2 YSLEER. Trimming removed 6 bases at V and 0 bases at J, with 13 bases between. CDR3 sequence: CASRGGAFSTDTQYF. For the CDR3, the DNA is TGCGCCAGCAGGGGGGGGGCGTTCAGCACAGATACGCAGTATTTT.

In the case of this clone: One end of the junction does not line up with germline, which may come from a read error. In nucleotides, the CDR3 is TGCGCCAGTAGCTTGGTAGTCGAGGCGGCTGAAGCTTTCTTT. It translates to CASSLVVEAAEAFF. V usage is TRBV5-1 and J usage is TRBJ1-1, with D hard to call. Germline V gene data show CDR1 as SGHRS and CDR2 as YFSETQ. The CDR3 consists of 14 residues. Full variable domain (rest looked up from reference TRBV5-1 and TRBJ1-1): KAGVTQTPRYLIKTRGQQVTLSCSPISGHRSVSWYQQTPGQGLQFLFEYFSETQRNKGNFPGRFSGRQFSNSRSEMNVSTLELGDSALYLCASSLVVEAAEAFFGQGTRLTVV.

This clone was seen only once. The chain uses TRBV24-1 and TRBJ2-2; 7 bases are shared with TRBD2. CDR1 KGHDR and CDR2 SFDVKD come from the germline V gene. This CDR3 has 14 amino acids. V lost 2 bases, J lost 6 bases, and 2 bases stayed unmatched. The CDR3 coding sequence is TGTGCCACCAGTGATTCCGGGAGGCCCGGGGAGCTGTTTTTT. It translates to CATSDSGRPGELFF.

At least ten counts were recorded for this clone. The V and J genes are TRBV25-1 and TRBJ1-4; D may be TRBD1 (5 bases). Germline-derived CDR1 and CDR2 are MGHDK and SYGVNS. V was cut by 6 bases and J by 5 bases, with 13 bases left in between. The CDR3 is 14 amino acids. CDR3 nucleotide sequence: TGTGCCAGCAGATCAGGTTGGGGCAATGAAAAACTGTTTTTT. As protein: CASRSGWGNEKLFF.

The V call is TRBV5-1, the J call TRBJ2-7; 9 bases line up with TRBD1. The V gene end was trimmed by 1 base and the J gene end by 3 bases; junction bases not matched to a gene: 5. Germline V gives CDR1 SGHRS, CDR2 YFSETQ. CDR3 length equals 15 residues. The CDR3 protein is CASSLHGQGIYEQYF. For the CDR3, the DNA is TGCGCCAGCAGCTTGCACGGACAGGGGATCTACGAGCAGTACTTC.

The V gene is TRBV4-3, the J gene TRBJ1-2; 7 positions agree with TRBD1. There are 13 residues in the CDR3. The trim removed 4 bases at V and 7 bases at J, leaving 6 bases unmatched. Germline V gene data show CDR1 as LGHNA and CDR2 as YSLEER. The CDR3 region is CASSLRQGVGYTF. The CDR3 nucleotides read TGCGCCAGCAGCCTCAGACAGGGTGTTGGCTACACCTTC.

The chain couples TRBV12-3 or TRBV12-4 to TRBJ1-2; tentatively, D is TRBD1 (6 bases). The CDR3 is made up of 13 amino acids. V was cut by 6 bases and J by 9 bases, with 17 bases left in between. The CDR3 DNA sequence: TGTGCCAGCAGATCCCCAGGGGCGCATAGCTACACCTTC. It yields the protein CASRSPGAHSYTF.

With regard to this clone: Other DNA sequences in the sample encode the same CDR3. This sequence joins TRBV27 and TRBJ1-1; 8 nucleotides agree with TRBD1. V was pared by 3 bases and J by 2 bases, with 2 bases of the junction left unmatched. The CDR3 has 14 amino acids. Looked up from germline, CDR1 is MNHEY and CDR2 is SMNVEV (reference sequence). CDR3 in amino acids: CASSFDRGNTEAFF. For the CDR3, the DNA is TGTGCCAGCAGTTTCGACAGGGGAAACACTGAAGCTTTCTTT.

The chain links TRBV7-7 to TRBJ2-7; a possible D gene is TRBD1 (5 bases). Germline V gene sequence: CDR1 SSHAT, CDR2 FNYEAQ (reference sequence). This CDR3 region has 14 residues. V lost 1 base and J lost 1, with 8 bases in between. CDR3 protein: CASSLGAGSYEQYF. CDR3 nucleotide sequence: TGTGCCAGCAGCTTAGGGGCAGGGTCCTACGAGCAGTACTTC.

The chain carries TRBV6-5 and TRBJ2-1, with TRBD1 matching 7 bases. V shed 2 bases and J 5 bases; nucleotides not matched to a gene: 3. Germline V gene data show CDR1 as MNHEY and CDR2 as SVGAGI. There are 14 residues in the CDR3. CDR3 sequence: CASSYETGNNEQFF. DNA of the CDR3: TGTGCCAGCAGTTACGAGACAGGGAACAATGAGCAGTTCTTC.

The V and J genes are TRBV21-1 and TRBJ1-5; TRBD1 reflects the table's D call only, with no check against the DNA. TRBV21-1 is deemed a pseudogene. The CDR3 spans 17 residues. The CDR3 region is CASSNGVRTGCNQPQHF. The DNA of the CDR3 is TGTGCCAGCAGCAACGGCGTCCGCACAGGGTGCAATCAGCCCCAGCATTTT.

The chain couples TRBV19 to TRBJ1-5; D not resolved. Trimming stripped 5 bases from V and 2 bases from J, with 10 bases between. The germline V gene encodes CDR1 LNHDA and CDR2 SQIVND (reference sequence). The CDR3 extends over 14 amino acids. CDR3 bases: TGTGCCAGTAGTCCGACATTTGGCAATCAGCCCCAGCATTTT. It codes for CASSPTFGNQPQHF.

V gene TRBV11-2 combines with J gene TRBJ1-4; no definite D call. CDR1 is SGHAT, CDR2 FQNNGV, per germline. Trimming shortened V by 4 bases and J by 5 bases, and 14 bases separated the two germline ends. This CDR3 comprises 15 residues. CDR3 sequence (DNA): TGTGCCAGCAGCTCAGACGGGAGGCGAAATGAAAAACTGTTTTTT. Protein: CASSSDGRRNEKLFF.

V usage is TRBV27 and J usage is TRBJ2-1; 8 nucleotides line up with TRBD2. The germline V gene has CDR1 MNHEY and CDR2 SMNVEV (reference sequence). This CDR3 is built from 14 residues. The V and J ends lost 8 bases and 6 bases, in that order; junction bases with no gene match: 9. CDR3: CASRWSREVNEQFF. CDR3 bases: TGTGCCAGCCGCTGGTCGCGGGAGGTCAATGAGCAGTTCTTC.

The chain carries TRBV6-1 and TRBJ1-3; D is unresolved. The V end was cut by 2 bases, the J end by 2 bases, with 13 bases between. This CDR3 is 16 amino acids long. CDR1 MNHNS and CDR2 SASEGT come from the germline V gene. CDR3 in amino acids: CASSELGKRAGNTIYF. For the CDR3, the DNA is TGTGCCAGCAGTGAACTGGGCAAGAGGGCTGGAAACACCATATATTTT.

This clone turned up a few times. The chain couples TRBV6-5 to TRBJ1-3; D remains unclear. This CDR3 is 15 amino acids long. With 6 bases removed from V and 0 bases from J, the gap between germline ends came to 12 bases. Germline V gene data show CDR1 as MNHEY and CDR2 as SVGAGI. CDR3 amino acids: CASSSNRGSGNTIYF. The CDR3 DNA sequence: TGTGCCAGCAGCTCTAATCGAGGCTCTGGAAACACCATATATTTT.

The chain employs TRBV4-3 and TRBJ2-7; TRBD1 matches 8 bases. Trimming at V came to 3 bases and at J to 3 bases, leaving 1 base not matched to a gene. Germline CDR1 LGHNA, CDR2 YSLEER. The CDR3 runs 13 residues. The CDR3, as DNA: TGCGCCAGCAGCCATACAGGGGGCTACGAGCAGTACTTC. Protein sequence: CASSHTGGYEQYF.

This CDR3 reads CASSLTGGAFQPQHF. As DNA, the CDR3 is TGTGCCAGCAGCTTGACAGGGGGCGCATTTCAGCCCCAGCATTTT. The chain links TRBV7-2 to TRBJ1-5; 10 bases are a match to TRBD1. The ends lost 3 bases at V and 6 bases at J; junction bases unmatched: 5. Looked up from germline, CDR1 is SGHTA and CDR2 is FQGNSA. The CDR3 consists of 15 residues.

The chain links TRBV19 to TRBJ2-4; 11 positions agree with TRBD2. Germline V gives CDR1 LNHDA, CDR2 SQIVND (reference sequence). V was clipped by 5 bases and J by 2 bases; unmatched bases: 8. This CDR3 has 17 residues. Written as DNA, the CDR3 is TGTGCCAGTAGTCCAATGACTAGCGGGACCACCAAAAACATTCAGTACTTC. It encodes CASSPMTSGTTKNIQYF.

The V gene is TRBV9, the J gene TRBJ1-3; TRBD1 matches at 7 bases. Germline trimming cut 3 bases from V and 3 bases from J; bases unmatched to any gene: 3. This CDR3 has 14 amino acids. Per germline, CDR1 SGDLS and CDR2 YYNGEE. The CDR3: CASSGGGVGNTIYF. The CDR3 nucleotides read TGTGCCAGCAGCGGAGGGGGCGTTGGAAACACCATATATTTT. The full variable domain, its missing parts supplied by reference TRBV9 and TRBJ1-3, is DSGVTQTPKHLITATGQRVTLRCSPRSGDLSVYWYQQSLDQGLQFLIQYYNGEERAKGNILERFSAQQFPDLHSELNLSSLELGDSALYFCASSGGGVGNTIYFGEGSWLTVV.